The clone carrying this T cell receptor beta chain was counted ten times or more. The sample comes from a study of human T cells and chemical hapten exposure. The CDR3 is 15 residues long. With 0 bases removed from V and 5 bases from J, the gap between germline ends came to 12 bases. In germline, CDR1 is SGDLS, CDR2 YYNGEE. TCRdb re-called the RACE reads with MiXCR, one entry per CDR3 protein. This sample has around 27,000 distinct CDR3 sequences, with 5.8% found just once. Time point noted: patch test 3, about 24 weeks after DPC sensitization. Indicated treatment: therapeutic diphenylcyclopropenone sensitization with weekly scalp DPC.

Sequencing used whole blood, obtained in connection with sensitization to the hapten diphenylcyclopropenone (DPC). J is TRBJ2-4 and V is TRBV9; a weak D match, TRBD2 (7 bases). The source of this sequence is a young man with alopecia areata. Some clones in this sample may be carry-over from other donors' samples. The CDR3 region is CASSVGWGGENIQYF. The CDR3 region has the DNA TGTGCCAGCAGCGTAGGATGGGGGGGCGAAAACATTCAGTACTTC.